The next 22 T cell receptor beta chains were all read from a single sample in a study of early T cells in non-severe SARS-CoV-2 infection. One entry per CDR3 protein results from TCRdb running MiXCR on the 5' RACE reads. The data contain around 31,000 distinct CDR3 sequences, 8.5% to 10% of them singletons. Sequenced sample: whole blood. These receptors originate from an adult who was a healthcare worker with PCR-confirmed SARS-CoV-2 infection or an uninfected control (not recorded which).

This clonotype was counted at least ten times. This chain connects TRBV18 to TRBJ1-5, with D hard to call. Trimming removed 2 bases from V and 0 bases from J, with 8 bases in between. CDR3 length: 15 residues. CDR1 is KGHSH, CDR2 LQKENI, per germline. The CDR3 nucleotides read TGTGCCAGCTCACCAAAAGGTTATAGCAATCAGCCCCAGCATTTT. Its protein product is CASSPKGYSNQPQHF.

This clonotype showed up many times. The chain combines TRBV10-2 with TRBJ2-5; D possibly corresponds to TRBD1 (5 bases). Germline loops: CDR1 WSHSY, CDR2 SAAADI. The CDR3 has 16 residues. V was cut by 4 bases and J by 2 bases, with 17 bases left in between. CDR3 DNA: TGCGCCAGCAGTGGGGGCCTACAGGATGTACAAGAGACCCAGTACTTC. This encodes CASSGGLQDVQETQYF.

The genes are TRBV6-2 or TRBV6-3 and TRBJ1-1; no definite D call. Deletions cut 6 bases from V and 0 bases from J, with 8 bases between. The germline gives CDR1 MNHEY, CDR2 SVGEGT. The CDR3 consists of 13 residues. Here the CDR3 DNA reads TGTGCCAGCAGGGTCCCAGTGAACACTGAAGCTTTCTTT. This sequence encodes CASRVPVNTEAFF.

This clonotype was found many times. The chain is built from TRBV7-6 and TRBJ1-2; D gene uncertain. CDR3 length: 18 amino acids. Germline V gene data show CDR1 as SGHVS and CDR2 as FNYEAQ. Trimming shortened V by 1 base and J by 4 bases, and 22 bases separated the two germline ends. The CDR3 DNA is TGTGCCAGCAGCTTAGGGTCCCTGAGGCAGGCACCTACCTATGGCTACACCTTC. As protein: CASSLGSLRQAPTYGYTF.

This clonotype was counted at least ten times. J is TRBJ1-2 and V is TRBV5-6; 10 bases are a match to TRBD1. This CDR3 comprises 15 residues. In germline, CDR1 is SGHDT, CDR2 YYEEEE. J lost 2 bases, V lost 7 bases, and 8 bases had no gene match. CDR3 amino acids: CASVRDRGANYGYTF. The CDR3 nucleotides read TGTGCCAGCGTAAGGGACAGGGGCGCGAACTATGGCTACACCTTC.

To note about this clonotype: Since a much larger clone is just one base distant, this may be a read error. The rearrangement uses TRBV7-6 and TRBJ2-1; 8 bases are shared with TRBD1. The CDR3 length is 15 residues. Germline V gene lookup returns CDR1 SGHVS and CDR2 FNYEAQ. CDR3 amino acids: CVSSPGTGPYNEQFF. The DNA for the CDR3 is TGTGTCAGCAGCCCTGGGACAGGACCCTACAATGAGCAGTTCTTC.

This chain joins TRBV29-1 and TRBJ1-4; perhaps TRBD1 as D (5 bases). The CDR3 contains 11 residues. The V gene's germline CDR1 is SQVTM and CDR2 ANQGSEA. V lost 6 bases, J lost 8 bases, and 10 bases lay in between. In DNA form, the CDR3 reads TGCAGCGTAGACGGGGGAGAAAAACTGTTTTTT. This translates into CSVDGGEKLFF. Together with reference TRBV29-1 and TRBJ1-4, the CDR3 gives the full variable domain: SAVISQKPSRDICQRGTSLTIQCQVDSQVTMMFWYRQQPGQSLTLIATANQGSEATYESGFVIDKFPISRPNLTFSTLTVSNMSPEDSSIYLCSVDGGEKLFFGSGTQLSVL.

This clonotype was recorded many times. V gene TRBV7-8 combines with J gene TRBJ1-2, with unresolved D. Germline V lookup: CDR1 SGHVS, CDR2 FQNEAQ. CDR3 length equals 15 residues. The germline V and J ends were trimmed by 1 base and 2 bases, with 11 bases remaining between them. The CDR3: CASSLVSTDNYGYTF. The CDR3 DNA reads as TGTGCCAGCAGCTTAGTGTCTACTGACAACTATGGCTACACCTTC.

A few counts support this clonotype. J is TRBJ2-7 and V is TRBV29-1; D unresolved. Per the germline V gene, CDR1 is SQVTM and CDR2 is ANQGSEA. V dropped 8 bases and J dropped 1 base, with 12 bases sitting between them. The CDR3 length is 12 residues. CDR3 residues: CSIPGPSYEQYF. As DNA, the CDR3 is TGCAGCATTCCGGGCCCTTCCTACGAGCAGTACTTC.

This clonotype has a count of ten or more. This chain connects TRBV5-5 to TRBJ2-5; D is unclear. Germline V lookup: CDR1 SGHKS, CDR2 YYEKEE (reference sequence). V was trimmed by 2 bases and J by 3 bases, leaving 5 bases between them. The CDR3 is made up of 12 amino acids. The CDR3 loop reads CASSFDKETQYF. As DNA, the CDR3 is TGTGCCAGCAGCTTCGATAAAGAGACCCAGTACTTC.

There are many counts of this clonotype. The CDR3: CASSLRQGGGYTF. CDR3 bases: TGTGCCAGCAGCCTTCGACAGGGCGGTGGCTACACCTTC. The chain has TRBV7-3 and TRBJ1-2; 7 bases agree with TRBD1. Germline lookup yields CDR1 SGHTA and CDR2 FQGTGA. The CDR3 length is 13 residues. With V trimmed by 5 bases and J by 7 bases, 7 bases remained unmatched.

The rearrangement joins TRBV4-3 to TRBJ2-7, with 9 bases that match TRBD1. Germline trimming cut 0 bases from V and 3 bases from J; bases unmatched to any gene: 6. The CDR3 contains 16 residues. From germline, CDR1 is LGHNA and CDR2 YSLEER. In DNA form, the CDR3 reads TGCGCCAGCAGCCAAGAGTTCCCGGGACAGGGCTACGAGCAGTACTTC. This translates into CASSQEFPGQGYEQYF.

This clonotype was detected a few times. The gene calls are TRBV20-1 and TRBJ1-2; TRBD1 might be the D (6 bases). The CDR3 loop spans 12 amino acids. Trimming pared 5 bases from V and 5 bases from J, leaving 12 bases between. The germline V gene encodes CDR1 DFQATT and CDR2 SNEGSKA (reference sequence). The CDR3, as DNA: TGCAGTGCTCGGGGCCAGGGGTATGGCTACACCTTC. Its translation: CSARGQGYGYTF.

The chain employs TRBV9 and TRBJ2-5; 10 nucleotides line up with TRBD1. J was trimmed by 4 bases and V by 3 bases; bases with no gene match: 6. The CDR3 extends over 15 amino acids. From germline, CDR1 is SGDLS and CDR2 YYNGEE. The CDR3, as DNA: TGTGCCAGCAGCGGGGGACAGGGGACGGGAGAGACCCAGTACTTC. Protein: CASSGGQGTGETQYF.

Written as DNA, the CDR3 is TGTGCCAGCAGCTCCCGGACAGGGGCTTATGGCTACACCTTC. Its translation: CASSSRTGAYGYTF. The chain is built from TRBV11-2 and TRBJ1-2, with 9 bases aligning to TRBD1. The CDR3 extends over 14 amino acids. CDR1 is SGHAT and CDR2 is FQNNGV in the germline V gene. Trimming at V came to 4 bases and at J to 5 bases, leaving 5 bases not matched to a gene.

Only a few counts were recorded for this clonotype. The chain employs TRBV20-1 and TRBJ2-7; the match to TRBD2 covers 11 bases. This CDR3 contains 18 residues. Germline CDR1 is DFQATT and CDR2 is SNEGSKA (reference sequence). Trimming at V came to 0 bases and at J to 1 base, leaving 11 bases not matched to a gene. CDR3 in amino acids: CSARDLVAGGIKSYEQYF. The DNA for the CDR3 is TGCAGTGCTAGAGATCTCGTAGCGGGGGGGATTAAATCCTACGAGCAGTACTTC.

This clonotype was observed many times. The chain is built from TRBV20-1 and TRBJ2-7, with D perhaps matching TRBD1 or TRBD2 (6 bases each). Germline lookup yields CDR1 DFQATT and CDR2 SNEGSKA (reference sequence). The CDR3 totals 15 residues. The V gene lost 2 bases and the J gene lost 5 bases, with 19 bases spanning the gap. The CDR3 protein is CSARPRGHRAHEQYF. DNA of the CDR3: TGCAGTGCTAGACCTCGGGGGCACAGGGCCCACGAGCAGTACTTC.

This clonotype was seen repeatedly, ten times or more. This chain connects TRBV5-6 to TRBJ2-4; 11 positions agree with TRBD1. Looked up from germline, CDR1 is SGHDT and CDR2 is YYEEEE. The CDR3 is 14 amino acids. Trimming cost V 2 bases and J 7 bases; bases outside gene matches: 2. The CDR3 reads CASSFRDRGNIQYF. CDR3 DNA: TGTGCCAGCAGCTTCCGGGACAGGGGGAACATTCAGTACTTC.

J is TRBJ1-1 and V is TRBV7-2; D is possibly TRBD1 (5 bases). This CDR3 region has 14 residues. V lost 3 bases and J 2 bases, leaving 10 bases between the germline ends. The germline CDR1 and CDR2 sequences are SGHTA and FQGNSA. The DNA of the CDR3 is TGTGCCAGCAGCTTCACCGGGGCTAACACTGAAGCTTTCTTT. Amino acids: CASSFTGANTEAFF.

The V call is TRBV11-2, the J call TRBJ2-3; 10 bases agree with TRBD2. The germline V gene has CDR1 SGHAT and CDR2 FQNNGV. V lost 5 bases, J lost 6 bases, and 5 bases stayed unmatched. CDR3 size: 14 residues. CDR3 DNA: TGTGCCAGCAGCATCATACTAGCGGGGGATACGCAGTATTTT. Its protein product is CASSIILAGDTQYF.

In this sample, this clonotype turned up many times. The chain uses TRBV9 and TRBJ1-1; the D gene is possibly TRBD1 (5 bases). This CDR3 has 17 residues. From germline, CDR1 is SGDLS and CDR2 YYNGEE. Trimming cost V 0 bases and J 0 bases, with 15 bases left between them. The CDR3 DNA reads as TGTGCCAGCAGCGTAGGAGGTGGGGGACGGATGAACACTGAAGCTTTCTTT. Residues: CASSVGGGGRMNTEAFF.

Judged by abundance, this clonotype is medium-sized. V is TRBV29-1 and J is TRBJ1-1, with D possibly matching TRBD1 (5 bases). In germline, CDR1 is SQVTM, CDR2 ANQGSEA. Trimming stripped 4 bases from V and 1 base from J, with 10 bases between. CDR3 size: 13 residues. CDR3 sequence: CSVVATGNTEAFF. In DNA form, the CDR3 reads TGCAGCGTTGTCGCTACAGGGAACACTGAAGCTTTCTTT.